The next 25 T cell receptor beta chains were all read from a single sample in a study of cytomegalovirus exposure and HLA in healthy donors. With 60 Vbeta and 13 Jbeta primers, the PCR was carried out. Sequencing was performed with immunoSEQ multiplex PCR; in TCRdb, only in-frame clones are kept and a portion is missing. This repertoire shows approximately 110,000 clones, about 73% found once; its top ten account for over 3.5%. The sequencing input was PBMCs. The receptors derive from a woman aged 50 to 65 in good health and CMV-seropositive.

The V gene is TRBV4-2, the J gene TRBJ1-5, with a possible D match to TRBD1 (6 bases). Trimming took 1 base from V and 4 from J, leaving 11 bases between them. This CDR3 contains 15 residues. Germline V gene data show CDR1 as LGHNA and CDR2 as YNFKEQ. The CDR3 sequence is CASSQGQTGNQPQHF. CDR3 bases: TGTGCCAGCAGCCAAGGGCAAACAGGGAATCAGCCCCAGCATTTT.

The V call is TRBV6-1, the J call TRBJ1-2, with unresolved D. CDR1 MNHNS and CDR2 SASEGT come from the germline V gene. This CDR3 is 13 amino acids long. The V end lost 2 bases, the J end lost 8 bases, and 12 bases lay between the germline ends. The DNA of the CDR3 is TGTGCCAGCAGTGAACTAAGCTCCCTCGGCTACACCTTC. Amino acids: CASSELSSLGYTF.

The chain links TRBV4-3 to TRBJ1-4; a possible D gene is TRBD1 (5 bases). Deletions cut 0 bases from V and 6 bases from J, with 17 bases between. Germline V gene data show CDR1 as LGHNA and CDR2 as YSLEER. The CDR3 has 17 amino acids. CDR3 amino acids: CASSQDREGHYDEKLFF. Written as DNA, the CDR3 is TGCGCCAGCAGCCAAGATCGGGAGGGGCACTACGATGAAAAACTGTTTTTT.

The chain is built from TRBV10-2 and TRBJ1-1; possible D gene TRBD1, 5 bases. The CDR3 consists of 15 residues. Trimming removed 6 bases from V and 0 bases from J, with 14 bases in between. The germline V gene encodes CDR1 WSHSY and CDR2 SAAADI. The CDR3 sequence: CASSVGTDLNTEAFF. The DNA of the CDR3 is TGCGCCAGCAGCGTCGGGACTGATCTGAACACTGAAGCTTTCTTT.

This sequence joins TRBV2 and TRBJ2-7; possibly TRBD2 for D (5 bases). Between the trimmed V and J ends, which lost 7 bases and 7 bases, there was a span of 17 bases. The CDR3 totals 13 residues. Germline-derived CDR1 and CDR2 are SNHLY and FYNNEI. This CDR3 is CASTVGGRREQYF. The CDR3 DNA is TGTGCCAGCACCGTTGGAGGTCGACGGGAGCAGTACTTC.

CDR3 sequence reads: CASSLDSTPDTQYF. The DNA of the CDR3 is TGTGCCAGCAGCTTGGATTCTACCCCAGATACGCAGTATTTT. The chain couples TRBV5-4 to TRBJ2-3; D gene uncertain. Per the germline V gene, CDR1 is SGHNT and CDR2 is YYREEE (reference sequence). Trimming took 0 bases from V and 4 from J, leaving 9 bases between them. The CDR3 length is 14 residues. The complete variable domain, with remaining parts taken from reference TRBV5-4 and TRBJ2-3, reads ETGVTQSPTHLIKTRGQQVTLRCSSQSGHNTVSWYQQALGQGPQFIFQYYREEENGRGNFPPRFSGLQFPNYSSELNVNALELDDSALYLCASSLDSTPDTQYFGPGTRLTVL.

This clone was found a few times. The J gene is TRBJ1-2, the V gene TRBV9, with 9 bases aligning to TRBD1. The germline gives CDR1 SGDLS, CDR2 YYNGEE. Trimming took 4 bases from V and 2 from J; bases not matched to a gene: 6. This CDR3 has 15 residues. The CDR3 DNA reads TGTGCCAGCAGCCCAGGGGACAGGGTGAACTATGGCTACACCTTC. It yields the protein CASSPGDRVNYGYTF.

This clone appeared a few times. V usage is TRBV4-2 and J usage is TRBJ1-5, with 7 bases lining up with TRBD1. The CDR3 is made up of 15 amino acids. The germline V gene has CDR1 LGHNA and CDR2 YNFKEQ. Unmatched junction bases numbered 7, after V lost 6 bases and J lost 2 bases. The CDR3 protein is CASRQDRMGNQPQHF. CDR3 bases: TGTGCCAGCAGGCAGGACAGGATGGGCAATCAGCCCCAGCATTTT.

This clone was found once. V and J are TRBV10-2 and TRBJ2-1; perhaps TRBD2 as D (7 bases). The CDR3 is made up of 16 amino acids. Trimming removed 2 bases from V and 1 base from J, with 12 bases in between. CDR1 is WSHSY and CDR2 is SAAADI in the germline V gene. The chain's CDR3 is CASSEIRGASYNEQFF. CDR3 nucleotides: TGCGCCAGCAGTGAGATTCGGGGGGCGTCCTACAATGAGCAGTTCTTC.

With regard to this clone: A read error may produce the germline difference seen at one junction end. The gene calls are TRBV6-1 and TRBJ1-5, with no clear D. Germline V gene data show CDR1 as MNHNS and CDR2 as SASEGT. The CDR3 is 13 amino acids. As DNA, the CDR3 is TGTGCCAGCGGTGAGGGAGGCAATCAGCCCCAGCATTTT. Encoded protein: CASGEGGNQPQHF.

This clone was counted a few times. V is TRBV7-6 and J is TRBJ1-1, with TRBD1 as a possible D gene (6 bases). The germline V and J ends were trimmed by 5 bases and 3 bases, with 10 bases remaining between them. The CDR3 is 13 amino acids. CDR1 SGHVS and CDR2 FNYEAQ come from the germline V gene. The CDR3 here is CASSRRQDTEAFF. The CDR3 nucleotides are TGTGCCAGCAGCCGCCGACAGGACACTGAAGCTTTCTTT.

Here the CDR3 DNA reads TGTGCCAGCAGCTTAGATCGGGGGGGATACGAGCAGTACTTC. Its translation is CASSLDRGGYEQYF. The V call is TRBV7-2, the J call TRBJ2-5; 8 bases are a match to TRBD2. The better agreement between TRBJ2-7 and the DNA end casts doubt on the J call. Per the germline V gene, CDR1 is SGHTA and CDR2 is FQGNSA. This CDR3 is 14 amino acids long.

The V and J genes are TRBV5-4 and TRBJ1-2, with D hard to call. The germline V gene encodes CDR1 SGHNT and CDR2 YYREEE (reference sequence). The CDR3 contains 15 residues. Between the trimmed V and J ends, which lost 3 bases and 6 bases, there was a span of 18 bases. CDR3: CASSSGPGKLDGYTF. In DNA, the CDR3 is TGTGCCAGCAGCTCCGGACCGGGAAAATTGGATGGCTACACCTTC.

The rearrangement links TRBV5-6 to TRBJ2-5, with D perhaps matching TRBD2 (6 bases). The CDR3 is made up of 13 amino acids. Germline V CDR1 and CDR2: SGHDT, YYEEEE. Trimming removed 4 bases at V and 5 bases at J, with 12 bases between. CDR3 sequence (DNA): TGTGCCAGCAGCCGGCTAGCGATTGAGACCCAGTACTTC. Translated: CASSRLAIETQYF.

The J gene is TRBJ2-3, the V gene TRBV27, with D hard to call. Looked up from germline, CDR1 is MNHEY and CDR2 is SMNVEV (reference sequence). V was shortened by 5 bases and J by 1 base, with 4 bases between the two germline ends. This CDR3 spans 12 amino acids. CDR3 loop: CASSARTDTQYF. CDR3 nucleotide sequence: TGTGCCAGCAGTGCGCGCACAGATACGCAGTATTTT.

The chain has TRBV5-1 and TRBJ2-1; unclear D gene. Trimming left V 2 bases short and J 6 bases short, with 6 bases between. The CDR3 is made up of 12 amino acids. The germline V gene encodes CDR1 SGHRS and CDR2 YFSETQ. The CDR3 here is CASSFVGNEQFF. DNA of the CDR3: TGCGCCAGCAGCTTCGTCGGCAATGAGCAGTTCTTC.

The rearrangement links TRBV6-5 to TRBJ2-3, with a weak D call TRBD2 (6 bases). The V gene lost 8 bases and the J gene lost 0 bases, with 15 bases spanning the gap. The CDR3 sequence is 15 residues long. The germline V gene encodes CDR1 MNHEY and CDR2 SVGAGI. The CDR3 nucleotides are TGTGCCAGCCATAACCCGGGACTGAGCACAGATACGCAGTATTTT. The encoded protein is CASHNPGLSTDTQYF.

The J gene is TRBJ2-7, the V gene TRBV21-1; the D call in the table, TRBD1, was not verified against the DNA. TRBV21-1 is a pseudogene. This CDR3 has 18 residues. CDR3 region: CASSSNPSGTGGSYEQYF. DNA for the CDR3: TGTGCCAGCAGCTCGAACCCCTCCGGGACAGGGGGCTCCTACGAGCAGTACTTC.

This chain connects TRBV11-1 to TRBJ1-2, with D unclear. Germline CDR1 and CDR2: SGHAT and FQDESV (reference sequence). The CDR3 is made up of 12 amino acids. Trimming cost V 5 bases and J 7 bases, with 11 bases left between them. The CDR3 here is CASSPILGGYTF. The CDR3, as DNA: TGTGCCAGCAGCCCCATTCTCGGTGGCTACACCTTC.

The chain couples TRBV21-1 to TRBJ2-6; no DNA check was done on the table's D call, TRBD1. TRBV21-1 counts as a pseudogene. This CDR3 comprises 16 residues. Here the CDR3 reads CARQGKADSGANVLTF. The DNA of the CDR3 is TGTGCCAGACAGGGGAAAGCCGACTCTGGGGCCAACGTCCTGACTTTC.

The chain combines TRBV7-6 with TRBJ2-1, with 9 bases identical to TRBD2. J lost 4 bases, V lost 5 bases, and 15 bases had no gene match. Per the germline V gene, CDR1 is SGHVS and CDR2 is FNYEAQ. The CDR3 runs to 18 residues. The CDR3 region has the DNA TGTGCCAGCAGCCAGTCCGGTGGGGCGGGGGGGCGGTACAATGAGCAGTTCTTC. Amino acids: CASSQSGGAGGRYNEQFF.

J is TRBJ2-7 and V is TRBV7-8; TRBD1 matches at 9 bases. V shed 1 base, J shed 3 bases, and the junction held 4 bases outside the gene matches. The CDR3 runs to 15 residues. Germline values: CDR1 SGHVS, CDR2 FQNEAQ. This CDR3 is CASSLEGQGLYEQYF. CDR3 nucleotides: TGTGCCAGCAGCTTAGAAGGACAGGGGCTCTACGAGCAGTACTTC.

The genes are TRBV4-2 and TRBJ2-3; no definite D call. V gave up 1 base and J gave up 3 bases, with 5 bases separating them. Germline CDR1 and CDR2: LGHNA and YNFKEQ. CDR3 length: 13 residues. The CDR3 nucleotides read TGTGCCAGCAGCCAAGTAAAAACAGATACGCAGTATTTT. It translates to CASSQVKTDTQYF.

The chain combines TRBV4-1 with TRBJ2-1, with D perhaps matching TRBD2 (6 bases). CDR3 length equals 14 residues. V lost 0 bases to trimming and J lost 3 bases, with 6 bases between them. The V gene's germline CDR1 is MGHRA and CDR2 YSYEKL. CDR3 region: CASSQEDYYNEQFF. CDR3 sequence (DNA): TGCGCCAGCAGCCAAGAGGACTACTACAATGAGCAGTTCTTC.

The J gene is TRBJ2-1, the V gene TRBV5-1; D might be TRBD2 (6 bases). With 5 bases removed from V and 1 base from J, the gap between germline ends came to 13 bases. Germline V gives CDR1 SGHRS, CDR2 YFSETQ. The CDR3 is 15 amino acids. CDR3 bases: TGCGCCAGCAGAGAACAGGCGGGGTCCTACAATGAGCAGTTCTTC. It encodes CASREQAGSYNEQFF.